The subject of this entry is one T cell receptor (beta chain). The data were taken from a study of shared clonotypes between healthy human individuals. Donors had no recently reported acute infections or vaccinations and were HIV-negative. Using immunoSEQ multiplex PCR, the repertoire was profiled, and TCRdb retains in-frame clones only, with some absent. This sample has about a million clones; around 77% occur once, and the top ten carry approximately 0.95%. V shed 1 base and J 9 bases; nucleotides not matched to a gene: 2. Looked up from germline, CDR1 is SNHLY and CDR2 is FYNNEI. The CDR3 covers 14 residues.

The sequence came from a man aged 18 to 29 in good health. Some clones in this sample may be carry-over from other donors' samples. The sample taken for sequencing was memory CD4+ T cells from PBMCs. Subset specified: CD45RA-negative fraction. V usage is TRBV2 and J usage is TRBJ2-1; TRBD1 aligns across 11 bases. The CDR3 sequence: CASSEGTGGREQFF. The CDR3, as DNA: TGTGCCAGCAGTGAAGGGACAGGGGGCCGTGAGCAGTTCTTC.